The 28 T cell receptor beta chains below were found in one sample sequenced in a study of identical twins. MiXCR, applied by TCRdb to the 5' RACE reads, yields one record per CDR3 protein. The sample has roughly 540,000 distinct CDR3 sequences; 22% are singletons. The same sample was also studied in work on T cells expressing NK-cell markers.

Sequencing was done on a sample of CD4+ T cells sorted from blood. The receptor source for this set is a woman aged 18-35 years in good health.

This clonotype was observed once. CDR3 loop: CASSQDWTGTYGYTF. The DNA of the CDR3 is TGTGCCAGCAGCCAAGACTGGACAGGGACCTATGGCTACACCTTC. The chain combines TRBV3-1 with TRBJ1-2; 8 bases are shared with TRBD1. This CDR3 contains 15 residues. Germline values: CDR1 LGHDT, CDR2 YNNKEL (reference sequence). The junction had 4 bases not matched to a gene; V was cut back by 0 bases and J by 4 bases.

This chain connects TRBV4-1 to TRBJ2-5, with D possibly being TRBD1 (6 bases). This CDR3 region has 16 residues. The germline gives CDR1 MGHRA, CDR2 YSYEKL. V gave up 3 bases and J gave up 4 bases, with 18 bases separating them. Here the CDR3 DNA reads TGCGCCAGCAGCCAGGGATACGAGGAAGGGGGAGAGACCCAGTACTTC. Its protein is CASSQGYEEGGETQYF.

The CDR3 reads CASNLGVRNTIYF. The CDR3 bases are TGTGCCAGCAACCTAGGCGTCCGAAACACCATATATTTT. The genes are TRBV12-3 or TRBV12-4 and TRBJ1-3; the D is unclear. The germline V and J ends were trimmed by 7 bases and 5 bases, with 12 bases remaining between them. This CDR3 region has 13 residues.

The rearrangement uses TRBV19 and TRBJ2-1; the D gene is possibly TRBD2 (6 bases). V shed 5 bases and J shed 10 bases, with 12 bases lying between them. The CDR3 runs 12 residues. Looked up from germline, CDR1 is LNHDA and CDR2 is SQIVND (reference sequence). The DNA for the CDR3 is TGTGCCAGTAGTGCCGGGACTTACGAGCAGTTCTTC. This encodes CASSAGTYEQFF. Looking up the rest from reference TRBV19 and TRBJ2-1 gives the full variable domain: DGGITQSPKYLFRKEGQNVTLSCEQNLNHDAMYWYRQDPGQGLRLIYYSQIVNDFQKGDIAEGYSVSREKKESFPLTVTSAQKNPTAFYLCASSAGTYEQFFGPGTRLTVL.

This clonotype was picked up a small number of times. This rearrangement joins TRBV11-2 to TRBJ2-1, with 7 nucleotides matching TRBD2. J was trimmed by 2 bases and V by 6 bases; bases with no gene match: 13. Germline V gives CDR1 SGHAT, CDR2 FQNNGV. There are 17 residues in the CDR3. In DNA, the CDR3 is TGTGCCAGCAGGCCTGGATCTCTAGCGGTTACCTACAATGAGCAGTTCTTC. This encodes CASRPGSLAVTYNEQFF.

This chain links TRBV5-6 with TRBJ2-7, with a tentative D call TRBD2 (6 bases). V was pared by 0 bases and J by 3 bases, with 13 bases between. CDR1 SGHDT and CDR2 YYEEEE come from the germline V gene. The CDR3 loop spans 15 amino acids. Written as DNA, the CDR3 is TGTGCCAGCAGCTTGGGTAGCGGAGGTCTCTACGAGCAGTACTTC. Translating it yields CASSLGSGGLYEQYF.

This clonotype was picked up a small number of times. This chain joins TRBV20-1 and TRBJ2-5; D is unresolved. The CDR3 extends over 12 amino acids. The V end was cut by 3 bases, the J end by 5 bases, with 10 bases between. Per germline, CDR1 DFQATT and CDR2 SNEGSKA (reference sequence). CDR3 sequence reads: CSARSGWETQYF. The CDR3, as DNA: TGCAGTGCTAGGTCTGGGTGGGAGACCCAGTACTTC.

V gene TRBV7-9 combines with J gene TRBJ2-5, with 9 bases matching TRBD2. The V and J ends lost 6 bases and 0 bases, in that order; junction bases with no gene match: 11. The germline gives CDR1 SEHNR, CDR2 FQNEAQ (reference sequence). This CDR3 spans 17 amino acids. The CDR3 protein is CASSQVGAGGYQETQYF. The CDR3 bases are TGTGCCAGCAGTCAAGTGGGGGCGGGAGGGTACCAAGAGACCCAGTACTTC.

In this sample, this clonotype turned up a few times. J is TRBJ2-3 and V is TRBV4-3, with 8 bases lining up with TRBD2. J gave up 5 bases and V 4 bases, and 8 bases lay outside the gene matches. The CDR3 is 15 amino acids. Germline CDR1 and CDR2: LGHNA and YSLEER. For the CDR3, the DNA is TGCGCCAGCAGCCGAGCGGGGACTAGGAAAGATACGCAGTATTTT. This encodes CASSRAGTRKDTQYF.

This clonotype has at least ten counts. The junction does not match germline at one end; this may be a read error. V and J are TRBV12-3 or TRBV12-4 and TRBJ2-7, with TRBD1 as a possible D gene (8 bases). The CDR3 loop spans 14 amino acids. CDR3 coding DNA: TGTGCCAGCAGCTTAGGACAGGGACTATACGAGCAGTACTTC. Its translation is CASSLGQGLYEQYF.

This clonotype was seen just once. This chain connects TRBV27 to TRBJ2-1, with TRBD2 matching over 15 bases. From germline, CDR1 is MNHEY and CDR2 SMNVEV (reference sequence). The ends lost 6 bases at V and 0 bases at J; junction bases unmatched: 6. The CDR3 is 18 amino acids. CDR3 loop: CASRLRTSGGVSYNEQFF. In DNA form, the CDR3 reads TGTGCCAGCAGACTCCGGACTAGCGGGGGGGTCTCCTACAATGAGCAGTTCTTC.

This clonotype was detected only a few times. This chain uses TRBV20-1 with TRBJ2-7; the match to TRBD2 covers 12 bases. CDR3 length: 15 amino acids. Germline V CDR1 and CDR2: DFQATT, SNEGSKA (reference sequence). The V and J ends lost 3 bases and 2 bases, in that order; junction bases with no gene match: 5. CDR3 in DNA: TGCAGTGCTAGGGGGGGGACTAGCGGGCCCTACGAGCAGTACTTC. It translates to CSARGGTSGPYEQYF.

This chain connects TRBV28 to TRBJ2-4; no firm D call. The ends were cut back, 5 bases at V and 5 bases at J, with 13 bases in the middle. Germline values: CDR1 MDHEN, CDR2 SYDVKM. CDR3 length: 14 amino acids. This chain's CDR3 is CASSRSKSQNIQYF. The CDR3 bases are TGTGCCAGCAGTAGATCGAAAAGTCAAAACATTCAGTACTTC.

J is TRBJ2-7 and V is TRBV7-2; either TRBD1 or TRBD2 may fit D (5 bases each). V gave up 7 bases and J gave up 9 bases, with 19 bases separating them. This CDR3 comprises 13 residues. Germline CDR1 and CDR2: SGHTA and FQGNSA. The CDR3 sequence: CASTLTGGIRQYF. CDR3 in DNA: TGTGCCAGCACCCTTACTGGGGGAATCAGGCAGTACTTC.

This clonotype was picked up a small number of times. CDR3 loop: CASSAQGGVGYGYTF. In nucleotides, the CDR3 is TGTGCCAGCAGTGCCCAAGGGGGAGTTGGCTATGGCTACACCTTC. The rearrangement joins TRBV6-4 to TRBJ1-2, with D perhaps matching TRBD1 (6 bases). V was pared by 4 bases and J by 4 bases, with 16 bases between. CDR1 is MRHNA, CDR2 SNTAGT, per germline. This CDR3 has 15 residues.

This chain joins TRBV7-2 and TRBJ2-2, with TRBD2 matching over 14 bases. Germline V gene sequence: CDR1 SGHTA, CDR2 FQGNSA. This CDR3 contains 17 residues. Trimming at V came to 5 bases and at J to 4 bases, leaving 6 bases not matched to a gene. The CDR3 DNA is TGTGCCAGCAGCCCGACTAGCGGGAGGGCCCTCACCGGGGAGCTGTTTTTT. It is translated as CASSPTSGRALTGELFF.

The genes are TRBV25-1 and TRBJ2-5; weak D call: TRBD2 (5 bases). Trimming took off 2 bases at V and 4 bases at J, with 17 bases between the two ends. The germline V gene encodes CDR1 MGHDK and CDR2 SYGVNS. CDR3 length: 16 residues. The CDR3 here is CASSEPRGSHSETQYF. For the CDR3, the DNA is TGTGCCAGCAGTGAACCCCGGGGTAGTCATTCAGAGACCCAGTACTTC.

Written as DNA, the CDR3 is TGCAGTGCGGAAGGACAGATGAACACTGAAGCTTTCTTT. Protein product: CSAEGQMNTEAFF. The V gene is TRBV20-1, the J gene TRBJ1-1; D possibly corresponds to TRBD1 (6 bases). This CDR3 is built from 13 residues. The V and J ends lost 6 bases and 0 bases respectively, with 11 bases between them. Looked up from germline, CDR1 is DFQATT and CDR2 is SNEGSKA (reference sequence).

The rearrangement joins TRBV9 to TRBJ2-5, with a tentative D call TRBD1 (5 bases). This CDR3 spans 15 amino acids. V dropped 4 bases and J dropped 5 bases, with 18 bases sitting between them. The germline V gene encodes CDR1 SGDLS and CDR2 YYNGEE. The CDR3 is CASSLGPRAGETQYF. Written as DNA, the CDR3 is TGTGCCAGCAGCTTGGGCCCCAGGGCAGGGGAGACCCAGTACTTC.

In its sample, this clonotype was seen a few times. The rearrangement uses TRBV7-2 and TRBJ2-1; D is ambiguous. The CDR3 contains 13 residues. The germline gives CDR1 SGHTA, CDR2 FQGNSA. V was clipped by 5 bases and J by 6 bases, with 11 bases between them. DNA for the CDR3: TGTGCCAGCAGCCAGTCACAACCCAATGAGCAGTTCTTC. This sequence encodes CASSQSQPNEQFF.

The chain uses TRBV12-3 or TRBV12-4 and TRBJ1-2; the D gene is possibly TRBD1 (5 bases). This CDR3 has 13 residues. Trimming shortened V by 6 bases and J by 4 bases, and 12 bases separated the two germline ends. CDR3 bases: TGTGCCAGCAGCTCCGGGACGTTCTATGGCTACACCTTC. Protein product: CASSSGTFYGYTF.

This sequence joins TRBV6-2 or TRBV6-3 and TRBJ2-1; TRBD1 aligns across 7 bases. CDR1 and CDR2 (germline): MNHEY, SVGEGT. Trimming cost V 2 bases and J 8 bases; bases outside gene matches: 3. This CDR3 comprises 13 residues. The CDR3 loop is CASSYGQGDEQFF. The DNA for the CDR3 is TGTGCCAGCAGTTACGGGCAGGGGGATGAGCAGTTCTTC.

The rearrangement links TRBV7-9 to TRBJ2-3, with a tentative D call TRBD2 (5 bases). V lost 4 bases to trimming and J lost 1 base, with 15 bases between them. This CDR3 has 16 residues. The V gene's germline CDR1 is SEHNR and CDR2 FQNEAQ (reference sequence). The CDR3 DNA sequence: TGTGCCAGCAGCTCCCGAGGGCGGCACGGCACAGATACGCAGTATTTT. Translation gives CASSSRGRHGTDTQYF.

V gene TRBV12-3 or TRBV12-4 combines with J gene TRBJ2-3, with 9 bases lining up with TRBD1. This CDR3 is 15 amino acids long. Trimming took 5 bases from V and 2 from J; bases not matched to a gene: 5. This CDR3 is CASSGDREYTDTQYF. CDR3 in DNA: TGTGCCAGCAGTGGGGACAGGGAATACACAGATACGCAGTATTTT.

The chain has TRBV5-1 and TRBJ1-2; maybe TRBD1 (6 bases). The CDR3 is 16 residues long. The V gene's germline CDR1 is SGHRS and CDR2 YFSETQ. The V gene lost 4 bases and the J gene lost 8 bases, with 24 bases spanning the gap. The CDR3 DNA reads as TGCGCCAGCAGCCCGGAAAGAACCAGGGGAGATAAAGGCTACACCTTC. Its translation: CASSPERTRGDKGYTF.

Only a few counts were recorded for this clonotype. The chain combines TRBV20-1 with TRBJ2-7; 8 bases fit TRBD2. The CDR3 runs to 15 residues. V lost 3 bases to trimming and J lost 2 bases; unmatched junction nucleotides: 9. CDR1 and CDR2 (germline): DFQATT, SNEGSKA (reference sequence). CDR3 sequence reads: CSASDHAGGTYEQYF. The CDR3 nucleotides are TGCAGTGCTAGTGATCATGCGGGAGGCACCTACGAGCAGTACTTC.

This clonotype appeared a few times. The CDR3 loop is CSVEEPGYEKLFF. CDR3 DNA sequence: TGCAGCGTTGAAGAACCAGGGTATGAAAAACTGTTTTTT. The chain couples TRBV29-1 to TRBJ1-4; D possibly corresponds to TRBD1 (5 bases). The CDR3 contains 13 residues. Germline CDR1 and CDR2: SQVTM and ANQGSEA. The V and J ends lost 0 bases and 6 bases respectively, with 8 bases between them. The variable domain in full, completed from reference TRBV29-1 and TRBJ1-4, reads SAVISQKPSRDICQRGTSLTIQCQVDSQVTMMFWYRQQPGQSLTLIATANQGSEATYESGFVIDKFPISRPNLTFSTLTVSNMSPEDSSIYLCSVEEPGYEKLFFGSGTQLSVL.

This clonotype was counted a few times. The chain recombines TRBV7-9 with TRBJ2-1; D may be TRBD1 or TRBD2 (5 bases each). The V gene's germline CDR1 is SEHNR and CDR2 FQNEAQ (reference sequence). V shed 5 bases and J shed 4 bases, with 15 bases lying between them. The CDR3 loop spans 15 amino acids. The CDR3 DNA reads as TGTGCCAGCAGCCGCCAAGCGGACAATTACAATGAGCAGTTCTTC. It is translated as CASSRQADNYNEQFF.